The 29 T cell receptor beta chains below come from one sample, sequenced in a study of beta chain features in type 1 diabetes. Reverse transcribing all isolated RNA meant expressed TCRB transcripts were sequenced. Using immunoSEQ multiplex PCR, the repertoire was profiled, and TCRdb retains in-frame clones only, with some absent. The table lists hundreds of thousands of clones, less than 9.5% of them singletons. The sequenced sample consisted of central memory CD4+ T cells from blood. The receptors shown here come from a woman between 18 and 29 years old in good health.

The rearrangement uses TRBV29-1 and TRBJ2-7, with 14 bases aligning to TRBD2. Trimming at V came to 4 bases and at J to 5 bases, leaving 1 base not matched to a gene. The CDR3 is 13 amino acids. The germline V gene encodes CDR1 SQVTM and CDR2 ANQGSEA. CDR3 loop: CSVGGLAGDEQYF. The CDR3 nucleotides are TGCAGCGTTGGGGGACTAGCGGGAGACGAGCAGTACTTC.

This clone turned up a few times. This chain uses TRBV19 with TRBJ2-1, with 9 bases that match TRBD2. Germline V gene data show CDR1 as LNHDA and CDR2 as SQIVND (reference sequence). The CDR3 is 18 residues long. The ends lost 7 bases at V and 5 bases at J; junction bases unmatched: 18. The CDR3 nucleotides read TGTGCCAGTATGCGTAGGACTAGCGATGTGAGGATAAACAATGAGCAGTTCTTC. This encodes CASMRRTSDVRINNEQFF.

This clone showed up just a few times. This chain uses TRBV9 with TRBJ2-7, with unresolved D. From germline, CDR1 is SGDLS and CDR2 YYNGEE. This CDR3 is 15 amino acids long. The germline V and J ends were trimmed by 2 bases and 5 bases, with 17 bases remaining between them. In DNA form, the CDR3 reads TGTGCCAGCAGCGTCTCCCCCACGGACGGGCACGAGCAGTACTTC. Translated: CASSVSPTDGHEQYF. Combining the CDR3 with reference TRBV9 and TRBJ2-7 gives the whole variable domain DSGVTQTPKHLITATGQRVTLRCSPRSGDLSVYWYQQSLDQGLQFLIQYYNGEERAKGNILERFSAQQFPDLHSELNLSSLELGDSALYFCASSVSPTDGHEQYFGPGTRLTVT.

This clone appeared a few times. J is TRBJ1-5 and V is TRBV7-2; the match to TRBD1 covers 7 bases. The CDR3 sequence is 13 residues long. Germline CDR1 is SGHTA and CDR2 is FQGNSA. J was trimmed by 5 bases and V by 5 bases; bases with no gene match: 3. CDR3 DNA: TGTGCCAGCAGCCGGGACAGCGATCAGCCCCAGCATTTT. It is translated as CASSRDSDQPQHF.

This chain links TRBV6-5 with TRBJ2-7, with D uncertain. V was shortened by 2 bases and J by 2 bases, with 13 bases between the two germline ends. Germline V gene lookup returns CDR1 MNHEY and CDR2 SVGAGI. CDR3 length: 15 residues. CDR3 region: CASSYGTPLTYEQYF. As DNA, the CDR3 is TGTGCCAGCAGTTACGGTACTCCACTAACCTACGAGCAGTACTTC.

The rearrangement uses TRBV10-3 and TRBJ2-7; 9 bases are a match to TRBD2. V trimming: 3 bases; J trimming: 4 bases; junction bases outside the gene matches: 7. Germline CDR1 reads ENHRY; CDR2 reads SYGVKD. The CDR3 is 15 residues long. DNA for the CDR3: TGTGCCATCAGTGATTTCGCGGGAGGGCTATACGAGCAGTACTTC. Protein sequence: CAISDFAGGLYEQYF.

CDR3 residues: CASSLLTNTDTQYF. In DNA, the CDR3 is TGTGCCAGCAGCTTGTTGACTAACACAGATACGCAGTATTTT. V gene TRBV7-2 combines with J gene TRBJ2-3, with a tentative D call TRBD2 (5 bases). Trimming left V 3 bases short and J 2 bases short, with 9 bases between. Germline assignment: CDR1 SGHTA and CDR2 FQGNSA. This CDR3 spans 14 amino acids.

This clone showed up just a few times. In DNA, the CDR3 is TGTGCCAGCAGTGTGGGGAATCCCTTGAACACTGAAGCTTTCTTT. Amino acids: CASSVGNPLNTEAFF. The V and J genes are TRBV2 and TRBJ1-1; D call uncertain. This CDR3 contains 15 residues. V lost 4 bases and J 0 bases, leaving 12 bases between the germline ends. Germline values: CDR1 SNHLY, CDR2 FYNNEI.

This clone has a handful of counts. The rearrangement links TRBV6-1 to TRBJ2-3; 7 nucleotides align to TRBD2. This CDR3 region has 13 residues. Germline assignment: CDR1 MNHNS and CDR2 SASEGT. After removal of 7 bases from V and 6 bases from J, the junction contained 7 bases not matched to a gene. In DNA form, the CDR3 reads TGTGCCAGCACCGGGACTACTCGGGATACGCAGTATTTT. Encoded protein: CASTGTTRDTQYF.

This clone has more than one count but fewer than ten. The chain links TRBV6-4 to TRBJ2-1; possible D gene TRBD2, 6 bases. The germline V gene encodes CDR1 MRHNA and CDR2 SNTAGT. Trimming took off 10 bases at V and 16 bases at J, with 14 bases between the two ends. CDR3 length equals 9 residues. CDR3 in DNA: TGTGCCATCCGCGGGGCCCAATTCTTC. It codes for CAIRGAQFF.

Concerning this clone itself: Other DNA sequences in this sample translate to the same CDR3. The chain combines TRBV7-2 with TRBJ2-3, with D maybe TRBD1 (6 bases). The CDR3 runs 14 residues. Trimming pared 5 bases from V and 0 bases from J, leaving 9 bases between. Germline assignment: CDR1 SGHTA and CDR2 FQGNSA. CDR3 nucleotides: TGTGCCAGCAGCCCTGGACAGAGCACAGATACGCAGTATTTT. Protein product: CASSPGQSTDTQYF.

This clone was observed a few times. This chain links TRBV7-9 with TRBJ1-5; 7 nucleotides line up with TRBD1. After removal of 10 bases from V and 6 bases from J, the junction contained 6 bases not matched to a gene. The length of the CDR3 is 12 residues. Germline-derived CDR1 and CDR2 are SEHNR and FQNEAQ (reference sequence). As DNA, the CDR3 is TGTGCCACCCAGACAGGGAGTCAGCCCCAGCATTTT. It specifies CATQTGSQPQHF.

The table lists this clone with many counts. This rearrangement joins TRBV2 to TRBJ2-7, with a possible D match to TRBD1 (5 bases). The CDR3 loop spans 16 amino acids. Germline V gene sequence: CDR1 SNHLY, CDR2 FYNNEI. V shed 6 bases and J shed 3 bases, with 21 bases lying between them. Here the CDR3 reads CASRPNLWGSLYEQYF. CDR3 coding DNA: TGTGCCAGCAGACCAAATCTCTGGGGCAGTCTCTACGAGCAGTACTTC.

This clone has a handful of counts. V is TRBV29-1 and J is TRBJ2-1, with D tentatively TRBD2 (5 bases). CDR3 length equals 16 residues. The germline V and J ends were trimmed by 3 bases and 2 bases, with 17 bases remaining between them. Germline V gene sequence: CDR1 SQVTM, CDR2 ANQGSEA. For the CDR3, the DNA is TGCAGCGTTGACCGCACGGGGATCCAACCCTACAATGAGCAGTTCTTC. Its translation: CSVDRTGIQPYNEQFF.

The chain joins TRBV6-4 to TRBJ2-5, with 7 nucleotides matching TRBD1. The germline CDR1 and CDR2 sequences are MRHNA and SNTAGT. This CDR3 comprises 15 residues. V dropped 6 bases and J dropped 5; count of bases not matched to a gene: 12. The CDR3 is CASRQRQGLWETQYF. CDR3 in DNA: TGTGCCAGCAGACAGAGACAGGGATTATGGGAGACCCAGTACTTC.

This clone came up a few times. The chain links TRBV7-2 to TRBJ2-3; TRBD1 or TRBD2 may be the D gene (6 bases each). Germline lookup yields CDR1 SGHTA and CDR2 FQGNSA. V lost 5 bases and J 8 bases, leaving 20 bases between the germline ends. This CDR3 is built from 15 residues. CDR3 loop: CASSQDLPGGGTQYF. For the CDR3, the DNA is TGTGCCAGCAGCCAAGACCTGCCCGGGGGCGGTACGCAGTATTTT.

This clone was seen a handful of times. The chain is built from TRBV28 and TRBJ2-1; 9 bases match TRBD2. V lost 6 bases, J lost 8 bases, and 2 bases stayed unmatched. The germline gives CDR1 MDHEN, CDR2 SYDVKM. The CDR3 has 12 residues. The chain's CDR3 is CASSTSGYEQFF. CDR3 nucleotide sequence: TGTGCCAGCAGCACTAGCGGGTATGAGCAGTTCTTC.

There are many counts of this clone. DNA of the CDR3: TGTGCCAGCAGCACCTACCAGGGGTACTATGGCTACACCTTC. Its protein product is CASSTYQGYYGYTF. The V and J genes are TRBV5-8 and TRBJ1-2; TRBD1 might be the D (6 bases). With 4 bases removed from V and 3 bases from J, the gap between germline ends came to 13 bases. CDR1 is SGHTS, CDR2 YDEGEE, per germline. The CDR3 runs 14 residues.

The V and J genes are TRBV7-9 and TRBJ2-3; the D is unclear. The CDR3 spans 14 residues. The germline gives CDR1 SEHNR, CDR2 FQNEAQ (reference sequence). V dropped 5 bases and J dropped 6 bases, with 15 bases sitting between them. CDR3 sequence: CASSLQLAWDTQYF. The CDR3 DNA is TGTGCCAGCAGCCTACAACTTGCCTGGGATACGCAGTATTTT. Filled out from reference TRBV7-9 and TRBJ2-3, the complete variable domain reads DTGVSQNPRHKITKRGQNVTFRCDPISEHNRLYWYRQTLGQGPEFLTYFQNEAQLEKSRLLSDRFSAERPKGSFSTLEIQRTEQGDSAMYLCASSLQLAWDTQYFGPGTRLTVL.

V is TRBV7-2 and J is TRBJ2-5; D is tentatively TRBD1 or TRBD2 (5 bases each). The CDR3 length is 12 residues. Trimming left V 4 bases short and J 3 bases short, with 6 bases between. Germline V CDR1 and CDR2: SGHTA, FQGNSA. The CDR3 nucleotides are TGTGCCAGCAGCTGGGGGAAAGAGACCCAGTACTTC. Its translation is CASSWGKETQYF.

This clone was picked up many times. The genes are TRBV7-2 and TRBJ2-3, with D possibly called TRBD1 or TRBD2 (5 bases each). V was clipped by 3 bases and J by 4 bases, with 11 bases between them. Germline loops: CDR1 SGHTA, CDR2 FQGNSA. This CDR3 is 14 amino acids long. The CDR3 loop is CASSFGGMADTQYF. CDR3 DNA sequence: TGTGCCAGCAGCTTTGGGGGTATGGCAGATACGCAGTATTTT.

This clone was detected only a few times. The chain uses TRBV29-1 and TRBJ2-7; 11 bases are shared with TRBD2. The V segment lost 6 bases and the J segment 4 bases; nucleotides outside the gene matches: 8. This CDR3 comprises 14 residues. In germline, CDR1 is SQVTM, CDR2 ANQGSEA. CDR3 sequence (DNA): TGCAGCGTCGCCGGGACTAGCGGCTCTTACGAGCAGTACTTC. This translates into CSVAGTSGSYEQYF.

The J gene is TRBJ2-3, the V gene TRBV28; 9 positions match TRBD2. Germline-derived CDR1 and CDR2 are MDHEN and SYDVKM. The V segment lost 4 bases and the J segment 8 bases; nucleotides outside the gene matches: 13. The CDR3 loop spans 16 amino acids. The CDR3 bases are TGTGCCAGCAGTTCCTCCCCCGGGACTAGCTCTGGTACGCAGTATTTT. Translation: CASSSSPGTSSGTQYF. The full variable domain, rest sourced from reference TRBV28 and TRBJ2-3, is DVKVTQSSRYLVKRTGEKVFLECVQDMDHENMFWYRQDPGLGLRLIYFSYDVKMKEKGDIPEGYSVSREKKERFSLILESASTNQTSMYLCASSSSPGTSSGTQYFGPGTRLTVL.

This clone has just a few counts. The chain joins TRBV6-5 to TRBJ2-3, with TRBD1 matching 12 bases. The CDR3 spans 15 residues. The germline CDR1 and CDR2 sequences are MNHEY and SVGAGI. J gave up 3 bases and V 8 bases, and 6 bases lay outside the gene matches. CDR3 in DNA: TGTGCCAGCGGGACAGGGGGCCCGGGGACAGATACGCAGTATTTT. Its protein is CASGTGGPGTDTQYF.

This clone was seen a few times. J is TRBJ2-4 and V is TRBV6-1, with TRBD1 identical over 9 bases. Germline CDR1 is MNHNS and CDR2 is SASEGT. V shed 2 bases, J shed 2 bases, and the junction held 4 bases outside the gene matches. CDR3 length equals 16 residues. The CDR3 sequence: CASSERTGATKNIQYF. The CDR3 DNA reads TGTGCCAGCAGTGAAAGGACAGGGGCTACCAAAAACATTCAGTACTTC.

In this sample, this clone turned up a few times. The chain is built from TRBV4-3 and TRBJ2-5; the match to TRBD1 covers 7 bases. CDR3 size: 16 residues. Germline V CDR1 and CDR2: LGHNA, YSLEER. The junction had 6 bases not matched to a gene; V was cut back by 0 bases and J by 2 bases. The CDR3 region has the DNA TGCGCCAGCAGCCAAGAGAGGGGGCTGGGGCAAGAGACCCAGTACTTC. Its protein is CASSQERGLGQETQYF.

CDR3 residues: CASSQGRLNEQFF. CDR3 nucleotides: TGCGCCAGCAGCCAAGGGAGGCTCAATGAGCAGTTCTTC. The chain combines TRBV4-1 with TRBJ2-1; D possibly corresponds to TRBD2 (5 bases). V was cut by 1 base and J by 6 bases, with 7 bases left in between. The germline gives CDR1 MGHRA, CDR2 YSYEKL. The CDR3 is 13 amino acids.

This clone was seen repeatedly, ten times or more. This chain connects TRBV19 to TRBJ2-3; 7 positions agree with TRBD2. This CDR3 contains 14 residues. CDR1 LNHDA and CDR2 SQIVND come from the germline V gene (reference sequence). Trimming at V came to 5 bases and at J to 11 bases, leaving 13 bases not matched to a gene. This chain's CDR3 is CASSHRAGEVEQYF. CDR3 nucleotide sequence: TGTGCCAGTAGTCATCGCGCGGGGGAGGTGGAGCAGTATTTT.

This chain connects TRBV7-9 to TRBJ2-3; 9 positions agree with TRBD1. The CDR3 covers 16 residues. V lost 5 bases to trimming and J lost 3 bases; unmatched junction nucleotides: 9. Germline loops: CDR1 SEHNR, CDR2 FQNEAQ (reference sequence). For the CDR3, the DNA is TGTGCCAGCAGCCGGATAACAGGGGGCCGGACAGATACGCAGTATTTT. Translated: CASSRITGGRTDTQYF.